Listed below are T cell receptor beta chains from one sample, sequenced in a study of shared clonotypes between healthy human individuals. Assay used: immunoSEQ multiplex PCR; TCRdb lists only in-frame clones, some missing. The sample has a few million clones; 90% to 95% are singletons. Sequenced input: naive CD4+ T cells sorted from blood. The receptor source for this set is a young man in good health. CDR3s include the opening cysteine and the closing phenylalanine or tryptophan. The order of the fields is V gene, J gene, D gene, clone size, CDR3 DNA, CDR3 protein. D genes are given only for firm matches. Rows give clone size only sometimes, using once, few, many, or a class for an expanded clone.

v_call: TRBV10-2; j_call: TRBJ1-2; d_call: TRBD1; clone_size: .; cdr3_nt: TGCGCCAGCAGTGAGGGGACAGGGCTTCACTATGGCTACACCTTC; cdr3_aa: CASSEGTGLHYGYTF
v_call: TRBV27; j_call: TRBJ2-1; d_call: TRBD2; clone_size: .; cdr3_nt: TGTGCCAGCAGAGGCCGCGGGGGGCGATACAATGAGCAGTTCTTC; cdr3_aa: CASRGRGGRYNEQFF
v_call: TRBV30; j_call: TRBJ1-5; d_call: .; clone_size: .; cdr3_nt: TGTGCCTCGGGTGGGCTGGGAGACCAGCCCCAGCATTTT; cdr3_aa: CASGGLGDQPQHF
v_call: TRBV5-4; j_call: TRBJ2-3; d_call: .; clone_size: .; cdr3_nt: TGTGCCAGCAGCTTCCCCCTTACAGATACGCAGTATTTT; cdr3_aa: CASSFPLTDTQYF
v_call: TRBV10-3; j_call: TRBJ1-2; d_call: TRBD1; clone_size: .; cdr3_nt: TGTGCCATCAGTGAACGACAGGGTATAGTCACCTTC; cdr3_aa: CAISERQGIVTF
v_call: TRBV18; j_call: TRBJ2-1; d_call: TRBD2; clone_size: .; cdr3_nt: TGTGCCAGCTCACGAAACCCCGGGGGGTACAATGAGCAGTTCTTC; cdr3_aa: CASSRNPGGYNEQFF
v_call: TRBV2; j_call: TRBJ2-7; d_call: .; clone_size: .; cdr3_nt: TGTGCCAGCATGGAGCTGAGCTACGAGCAGTACTTC; cdr3_aa: CASMELSYEQYF
v_call: TRBV9; j_call: TRBJ2-7; d_call: .; clone_size: .; cdr3_nt: TGTGCCAGCAGTCCCGAGGGGGTACTTGCAAGAGGGCAGTACTTC; cdr3_aa: CASSPEGVLARGQYF
v_call: TRBV5-1; j_call: TRBJ2-7; d_call: TRBD2; clone_size: .; cdr3_nt: TGCGCCAGCAGCTTAATAGCGGGATTCAACGAGCAGTACTTC; cdr3_aa: CASSLIAGFNEQYF
v_call: TRBV6-6; j_call: TRBJ2-7; d_call: TRBD1; clone_size: .; cdr3_nt: TGTGCCACCCGGCGGGGGACAGGGGCCTACGAGCAGTACTTC; cdr3_aa: CATRRGTGAYEQYF
v_call: TRBV28; j_call: TRBJ2-7; d_call: .; clone_size: .; cdr3_nt: TGTGCCAGCAGTCAAAACAGGCCCCCAACCTACGAGCAGTACTTC; cdr3_aa: CASSQNRPPTYEQYF
v_call: TRBV10-3; j_call: TRBJ1-2; d_call: .; clone_size: .; cdr3_nt: TGTGCCATCAGTGAGGAGGGAAACTATGGCTACACCTTC; cdr3_aa: CAISEEGNYGYTF
v_call: TRBV5-1; j_call: TRBJ2-3; d_call: TRBD2; clone_size: .; cdr3_nt: TGCGCCAGCAGCTTGGATCTAGCGGGAGTAACAGATACGCAGTATTTT; cdr3_aa: CASSLDLAGVTDTQYF
v_call: TRBV5-6; j_call: TRBJ2-5; d_call: TRBD2; clone_size: .; cdr3_nt: TGTGCCAGCAGCTTTCCGGGACTAGAGGAGACCCAGTACTTC; cdr3_aa: CASSFPGLEETQYF
v_call: TRBV7-2; j_call: TRBJ2-7; d_call: .; clone_size: once; cdr3_nt: TGTGCCAGCAGCTTGAGACTAGGCTACGAGCAGTACTTC; cdr3_aa: CASSLRLGYEQYF
v_call: TRBV6-5; j_call: TRBJ2-7; d_call: TRBD1; clone_size: .; cdr3_nt: TGTGCCAGCAGATCCGGGACAGGGGCTAGCGAGCAGTACTTC; cdr3_aa: CASRSGTGASEQYF
v_call: TRBV21-1; j_call: TRBJ1-5; d_call: .; clone_size: .; cdr3_nt: TGTGCCAGCAGCAAATTTCACCATTGGTTCTCGTGTTCCAGGGCAGATCAGCCCCAGCATTTT; cdr3_aa: CASSKFHHWFSCSRADQPQHF
v_call: TRBV9; j_call: TRBJ1-3; d_call: .; clone_size: .; cdr3_nt: TGTGCCAGCAGCGTAGCGGGGACCCCTGGAAACACCATATATTTT; cdr3_aa: CASSVAGTPGNTIYF
v_call: TRBV18; j_call: TRBJ1-1; d_call: TRBD1; clone_size: .; cdr3_nt: TGTGCCAGCTCACCGGGACAGGGTCCGAACACTGAAGCTTTCTTT; cdr3_aa: CASSPGQGPNTEAFF
v_call: TRBV7-9; j_call: TRBJ2-5; d_call: TRBD1; clone_size: .; cdr3_nt: TGTGCCAGCAGCTTACTTGGGGGACAGGGGGTATTGACCCAGTACTTC; cdr3_aa: CASSLLGGQGVLTQYF
v_call: TRBV7-9; j_call: TRBJ2-5; d_call: .; clone_size: once; cdr3_nt: TGTGCCAGCAGCCCCTACAGGGTAGAGACCCAGTACTTC; cdr3_aa: CASSPYRVETQYF
v_call: TRBV11-2; j_call: TRBJ2-7; d_call: TRBD2; clone_size: .; cdr3_nt: TGTGCCAGCAGCGGTGGACTAGCGGGAATCTACGAGCAGTACTTC; cdr3_aa: CASSGGLAGIYEQYF
v_call: TRBV2; j_call: TRBJ2-7; d_call: .; clone_size: .; cdr3_nt: TGTGCCAGCAGTGAAAATTCCTACGAGCAGTACTTC; cdr3_aa: CASSENSYEQYF
v_call: TRBV18; j_call: TRBJ2-7; d_call: .; clone_size: .; cdr3_nt: TGTGCCAGCTCACCTGACGAGTACGAGCAGTACTTC; cdr3_aa: CASSPDEYEQYF
v_call: TRBV28; j_call: TRBJ1-2; d_call: TRBD1; clone_size: .; cdr3_nt: TGTGCCAGCACTCTAATCACAGGGGTGGATGGCTACACCTTC; cdr3_aa: CASTLITGVDGYTF
v_call: TRBV11-2; j_call: TRBJ2-1; d_call: TRBD2; clone_size: .; cdr3_nt: TGTGCCAGCAGCTTTAATCTAGCGGGAGATCAGTTCTTC; cdr3_aa: CASSFNLAGDQFF
v_call: TRBV7-9; j_call: TRBJ2-5; d_call: TRBD2; clone_size: .; cdr3_nt: TGTGCCAGCTTTCTAGCGGGGGGGCGTGAGACCCAGTACTTC; cdr3_aa: CASFLAGGRETQYF
v_call: TRBV6-5; j_call: TRBJ1-2; d_call: .; clone_size: .; cdr3_nt: TGTGCCAGCAGTTACTCGGAGGCTGTGGATGCCGGCTACACCTTC; cdr3_aa: CASSYSEAVDAGYTF
v_call: TRBV19; j_call: TRBJ2-7; d_call: .; clone_size: .; cdr3_nt: TGTGCCAGTAGCGACTATGGAGACGAGCAGTACTTC; cdr3_aa: CASSDYGDEQYF
v_call: TRBV30; j_call: TRBJ2-5; d_call: .; clone_size: .; cdr3_nt: TGTGCCTGGAGTGCAAGACTACAAGAGACCCAGTACTTC; cdr3_aa: CAWSARLQETQYF
v_call: TRBV15; j_call: TRBJ2-3; d_call: TRBD2; clone_size: .; cdr3_nt: TGTGCCACCAGCAGAGATAGGCTAGCGGGATGGTCAGATACGCAGTATTTT; cdr3_aa: CATSRDRLAGWSDTQYF
v_call: TRBV7-9; j_call: TRBJ2-3; d_call: .; clone_size: .; cdr3_nt: TGTGCCAGCAGCGGTGGACAGACTTGGAGCACAGATACGCAGTATTTT; cdr3_aa: CASSGGQTWSTDTQYF
v_call: TRBV25-1; j_call: TRBJ2-7; d_call: .; clone_size: .; cdr3_nt: TGTGCCAGCAGTGGGGGGAGGGGGAGCGCCTACGAGCAGTACTTC; cdr3_aa: CASSGGRGSAYEQYF
v_call: TRBV7-2; j_call: TRBJ1-2; d_call: .; clone_size: .; cdr3_nt: TGTGCCAGCAGCTTAGGAACGGAGTATGGCTACACCTTC; cdr3_aa: CASSLGTEYGYTF
v_call: TRBV19; j_call: TRBJ2-7; d_call: .; clone_size: .; cdr3_nt: TGTGCCAGTAGTAACGGACAGAACTACGAGCAGTACTTC; cdr3_aa: CASSNGQNYEQYF
v_call: TRBV5-4; j_call: TRBJ1-4; d_call: .; clone_size: .; cdr3_nt: TGTGCCAGCAGCTTGGGGGGTGAAAAACTGTTTTTT; cdr3_aa: CASSLGGEKLFF
v_call: TRBV19; j_call: TRBJ1-1; d_call: .; clone_size: once; cdr3_nt: TGTGCCAGTAGTGCCGGCCCTACAGGGACTGAAGCTTTCTTT; cdr3_aa: CASSAGPTGTEAFF
v_call: TRBV19; j_call: TRBJ1-2; d_call: .; clone_size: .; cdr3_nt: TGTGCCAGTAGTATGGGACCGCGCTATGGCTACACCTTC; cdr3_aa: CASSMGPRYGYTF
v_call: TRBV7-2; j_call: TRBJ2-2; d_call: .; clone_size: .; cdr3_nt: TGTGCCAGCAGCTTAGGAGGGTCCACCGGGGAGCTGTTTTTT; cdr3_aa: CASSLGGSTGELFF
v_call: TRBV30; j_call: TRBJ1-6; d_call: .; clone_size: .; cdr3_nt: TGTGCCTGGAGCCGGGACGGGAATTCACCCCTCCACTTT; cdr3_aa: CAWSRDGNSPLHF
v_call: TRBV5-1; j_call: TRBJ2-3; d_call: .; clone_size: .; cdr3_nt: TGCGCCAGCAGCTTGACCCAGGGGCCGTGGGGCACAGATACGCAGTATTTT; cdr3_aa: CASSLTQGPWGTDTQYF
v_call: TRBV15; j_call: TRBJ1-2; d_call: TRBD1; clone_size: .; cdr3_nt: TGTGCCACCAGCAGAGATGGGCCAGGGGGGTATGGCTACACCTTC; cdr3_aa: CATSRDGPGGYGYTF
v_call: TRBV28; j_call: TRBJ2-1; d_call: TRBD2; clone_size: .; cdr3_nt: TGTGCCAGCAGTACCCCTAGCGGGGGGTACAATGAGCAGTTCTTC; cdr3_aa: CASSTPSGGYNEQFF
v_call: TRBV30; j_call: TRBJ2-3; d_call: TRBD2; clone_size: .; cdr3_nt: TGTGCCTGGACCGGCGGACTAGCCACAGATACGCAGTATTTT; cdr3_aa: CAWTGGLATDTQYF
v_call: TRBV4-3; j_call: TRBJ2-6; d_call: .; clone_size: few; cdr3_nt: TGCGCCAGCAGCCAAGGAAAGTGGGTTGCCCTCTCTGGGGCCAACGTCCTGACTTTC; cdr3_aa: CASSQGKWVALSGANVLTF
v_call: TRBV19; j_call: TRBJ1-5; d_call: .; clone_size: .; cdr3_nt: TGTGCCAGTATTGAGCAGGGACGAAGCAATCAGCCCCAGCATTTT; cdr3_aa: CASIEQGRSNQPQHF
v_call: TRBV19; j_call: TRBJ1-1; d_call: .; clone_size: .; cdr3_nt: TGTGCCAGTAGTGTAACCCTGGGAGGATGGATGAACACTGAAGCTTTCTTT; cdr3_aa: CASSVTLGGWMNTEAFF
v_call: TRBV29-1; j_call: TRBJ2-5; d_call: TRBD2; clone_size: .; cdr3_nt: TGCAGCGTTGCTCCGACTAGCGGACAAGAGACCCAGTACTTC; cdr3_aa: CSVAPTSGQETQYF
v_call: TRBV6-6; j_call: TRBJ1-2; d_call: .; clone_size: .; cdr3_nt: TGTGCCAGCGAACACGCGGGGGTAAGAGGCTACACCTTC; cdr3_aa: CASEHAGVRGYTF
v_call: TRBV11-2; j_call: TRBJ2-1; d_call: .; clone_size: .; cdr3_nt: TGTGCCAGCAGCCCCCATGGCGGTTACAATGAGCAGTTCTTC; cdr3_aa: CASSPHGGYNEQFF
v_call: TRBV18; j_call: TRBJ2-7; d_call: .; clone_size: .; cdr3_nt: TGTGCCAGCTCACGAGACAGGAAACTTTACGAGCAGTACTTC; cdr3_aa: CASSRDRKLYEQYF
v_call: TRBV2; j_call: TRBJ1-6; d_call: TRBD1; clone_size: .; cdr3_nt: TGTGCCAGCAGTATCGACAGGGGGCATGGATCACCCCTCCACTTT; cdr3_aa: CASSIDRGHGSPLHF
v_call: TRBV7-9; j_call: TRBJ1-6; d_call: TRBD1; clone_size: .; cdr3_nt: TGTGCCAGCAGCTCCGACAGGGGGCAGGCACCCCTCCACTTT; cdr3_aa: CASSSDRGQAPLHF